Following are 30 T cell receptor beta chains from one sample sequenced in a study of T cells in Graves' hyperthyroidism and ophthalmopathy. Regions amplified from RNA transcripts were the TCR beta CDR3 regions. First-round RT-PCR targeting the TCR CDR3 was performed with the HTBI primer set. One entry per CDR3 protein results from TCRdb running MiXCR on the multiplex PCR reads. The data hold about 570,000 distinct CDR3 sequences, with under 60% observed a single time. Material for sequencing was peripheral blood or thyroid tissue (not recorded which). The receptors derive from an adult woman with Graves' disease, either hyperthyroidism or ophthalmopathy (not recorded which).

J is TRBJ2-7 and V is TRBV7-9; 8 bases are a match to TRBD2. CDR3 size: 14 residues. In germline, CDR1 is SEHNR, CDR2 FQNEAQ (reference sequence). The ends lost 4 bases at V and 4 bases at J; junction bases unmatched: 6. The CDR3 nucleotides are TGTGCCAGCAGCTCTTTAGCGGGAAAATACGAGCAGTACTTC. Residues: CASSSLAGKYEQYF.

This clonotype has a count of ten or more. The gene calls are TRBV5-1 and TRBJ2-6; D possibly uses TRBD1 or TRBD2 (6 bases each). V was pared by 0 bases and J by 2 bases, with 12 bases between. The CDR3 runs to 17 residues. Per germline, CDR1 SGHRS and CDR2 YFSETQ. For the CDR3, the DNA is TGCGCCAGCAGCTTGGCGGGGGCGCTTCCTGGGGCCAACGTCCTGACTTTC. Residues: CASSLAGALPGANVLTF.

Of note for this clonotype: One base away lies a much larger clone, so this may be a sequencing read error. V usage is TRBV20-1 and J usage is TRBJ1-3; D unclear. Germline CDR1 is DFQATT and CDR2 is SNEGSKA (reference sequence). CDR3 length: 14 residues. CDR3 bases: TGCAGTGCTAGGGGAGGGAGAGCGGGAAACACCATACATTTT. Translating it yields CSARGGRAGNTIHF.

This clonotype was seen many times. This chain uses TRBV7-9 with TRBJ1-2; weak D call: TRBD1 (6 bases). Germline-derived CDR1 and CDR2 are SEHNR and FQNEAQ (reference sequence). With 5 bases removed from V and 5 bases from J, the gap between germline ends came to 15 bases. CDR3 length equals 14 residues. CDR3 nucleotide sequence: TGTGCCAGCAGCGCCCTCCGGGGGGCATATGGCTACACCTTC. Translating gives CASSALRGAYGYTF.

This chain uses TRBV29-1 with TRBJ2-6; tentatively, D is TRBD1 (6 bases). CDR1 is SQVTM, CDR2 ANQGSEA, per germline. Trimming left V 7 bases short and J 4 bases short, with 14 bases between. The CDR3 has 14 amino acids. The CDR3, as DNA: TGCAGCGCCCTCACAGGGCTGGGGGCCAACGTCCTGACTTTC. Translation gives CSALTGLGANVLTF.

As to this clonotype: It is likely a read error, because the conserved phenylalanine at the end of the CDR3 is missing. The gene calls are TRBV29-1 and TRBJ1-2; 10 bases are shared with TRBD1. Germline CDR1 and CDR2: SQVTM and ANQGSEA. The V gene end was trimmed by 4 bases and the J gene end by 4 bases; junction bases not matched to a gene: 3. The CDR3 runs to 13 residues. The CDR3 here is CSVVTGGGYGYTS. Here the CDR3 DNA reads TGCAGCGTTGTGACAGGGGGCGGCTATGGCTACACCTCC.

This clonotype appeared many times. The CDR3 DNA reads TGTGCCAGCAGCCCGGAAGCGGGATTGGAGACCCAGTACTTC. Amino acid sequence: CASSPEAGLETQYF. The chain has TRBV4-2 and TRBJ2-5; 7 bases map to TRBD2. This CDR3 comprises 14 residues. Germline V gene data show CDR1 as LGHNA and CDR2 as YNFKEQ. Trimming at V came to 4 bases and at J to 5 bases, leaving 7 bases not matched to a gene.

This clonotype was seen many times. The rearrangement links TRBV28 to TRBJ2-5; D unresolved. Trimming took 5 bases from V and 5 from J, leaving 12 bases between them. CDR1 and CDR2 (germline): MDHEN, SYDVKM. The CDR3 sequence is 13 residues long. The CDR3 loop is CASSPDHWETQYF. The DNA of the CDR3 is TGTGCCAGCAGTCCGGACCACTGGGAGACCCAGTACTTC.

The chain links TRBV7-2 to TRBJ1-2, with D perhaps matching TRBD1 (6 bases). The V gene lost 5 bases and the J gene lost 8 bases, with 21 bases spanning the gap. The germline CDR1 and CDR2 sequences are SGHTA and FQGNSA. The CDR3 consists of 15 residues. The CDR3 coding sequence is TGTGCCAGCAGCCAAGACAGTACCGGGGGCAACGGCTACACCTTC. This encodes CASSQDSTGGNGYTF.

This clonotype was observed many times. V usage is TRBV7-9 and J usage is TRBJ1-1; D call uncertain. V gave up 5 bases and J gave up 0 bases, with 13 bases separating them. Germline V gives CDR1 SEHNR, CDR2 FQNEAQ (reference sequence). This CDR3 contains 15 residues. The CDR3 region is CASSARRRMNTEAFF. CDR3 sequence (DNA): TGTGCCAGCAGCGCGAGACGGCGGATGAACACTGAAGCTTTCTTT.

The table lists this clonotype with many counts. The CDR3 protein is CASSFWIEETQYF. The CDR3 DNA is TGTGCCAGCAGCTTTTGGATTGAAGAGACCCAGTACTTC. The chain links TRBV5-4 to TRBJ2-5, with D uncertain. The CDR3 covers 13 residues. The germline V gene encodes CDR1 SGHNT and CDR2 YYREEE (reference sequence). Trimming removed 2 bases at V and 3 bases at J, with 8 bases between.

This clonotype showed up many times. The rearrangement uses TRBV7-9 and TRBJ1-1, with a weak D call TRBD1 (5 bases). The CDR3 spans 15 residues. Trimming shortened V by 6 bases and J by 3 bases, and 17 bases separated the two germline ends. Germline V gene data show CDR1 as SEHNR and CDR2 as FQNEAQ (reference sequence). CDR3 in amino acids: CASRFWGSKDTEAFF. As DNA, the CDR3 is TGTGCCAGCAGATTCTGGGGGTCTAAGGACACTGAAGCTTTCTTT. Based on the CDR3 plus reference TRBV7-9 and TRBJ1-1, the full variable domain is DTGVSQNPRHKITKRGQNVTFRCDPISEHNRLYWYRQTLGQGPEFLTYFQNEAQLEKSRLLSDRFSAERPKGSFSTLEIQRTEQGDSAMYLCASRFWGSKDTEAFFGQGTRLTVV.

This clonotype was counted ten times or more. CDR3 sequence reads: CASSVDSGTLRLTSGANVLTF. As DNA, the CDR3 is TGTGCCAGCAGCGTAGATTCAGGGACTCTTCGACTTACCTCTGGGGCCAACGTCCTGACTTTC. This chain joins TRBV9 and TRBJ2-6, with D tentatively TRBD2 (6 bases). The CDR3 runs to 21 residues. The germline CDR1 and CDR2 sequences are SGDLS and YYNGEE. V lost 0 bases, J lost 0 bases, and 22 bases lay in between.

The chain links TRBV29-1 to TRBJ1-2; tentative D call: TRBD1 (6 bases). Germline CDR1 is SQVTM and CDR2 is ANQGSEA. This CDR3 is 11 amino acids long. V was clipped by 5 bases and J by 6 bases, with 10 bases between them. CDR3 coding DNA: TGCAGCGTTCCTAAGGGGGATGGCTACACCTTC. Protein sequence: CSVPKGDGYTF.

The count of this clonotype is one. The chain joins TRBV2 to TRBJ1-6; TRBD1 agrees at 8 bases. Trimming took 8 bases from V and 9 from J; bases not matched to a gene: 9. Germline V gene lookup returns CDR1 SNHLY and CDR2 FYNNEI. The CDR3 totals 14 residues. CDR3 region: CASRQGTDRSPLHF. The CDR3 DNA reads TGTGCCAGCCGACAGGGGACGGATCGTTCACCCCTCCACTTT.

At least ten counts were recorded for this clonotype. This sequence joins TRBV24-1 and TRBJ1-5; 7 bases are a match to TRBD1. The length of the CDR3 is 13 residues. Looked up from germline, CDR1 is KGHDR and CDR2 is SFDVKD. V lost 6 bases to trimming and J lost 7 bases; unmatched junction nucleotides: 5. CDR3 coding DNA: TGTGCCACCAGTCCGACAGGGCGCCAGCCCCAGCATTTT. Protein sequence: CATSPTGRQPQHF.

This clonotype was seen only a few times. CDR3 sequence reads: CAISTGLAYEQYF. CDR3 in DNA: TGTGCCATCAGTACGGGACTAGCCTACGAGCAGTACTTC. The chain has TRBV10-3 and TRBJ2-7; 8 bases agree with TRBD2. Germline CDR1 and CDR2: ENHRY and SYGVKD. V shed 5 bases, J shed 2 bases, and the junction held 2 bases outside the gene matches. The CDR3 loop spans 13 amino acids.

The rearrangement joins TRBV20-1 to TRBJ1-2, with D unclear. The germline V and J ends were trimmed by 0 bases and 4 bases, with 9 bases remaining between them. Germline CDR1 and CDR2: DFQATT and SNEGSKA (reference sequence). The CDR3 consists of 13 residues. The CDR3 protein is CSARDGTVYGYTF. CDR3 coding DNA: TGCAGTGCTAGAGACGGAACCGTCTATGGCTACACCTTC.

The rearrangement uses TRBV25-1 and TRBJ2-6; a weak D match, TRBD1 (6 bases). Between the trimmed V and J ends, which lost 5 bases and 0 bases, there was a span of 11 bases. The CDR3 totals 16 residues. The germline V gene encodes CDR1 MGHDK and CDR2 SYGVNS. In DNA, the CDR3 is TGTGCCAGCAGTAGTAGGGGGTACTCTGGGGCCAACGTCCTGACTTTC. Its protein is CASSSRGYSGANVLTF.

This clonotype was detected a few times. The gene calls are TRBV28 and TRBJ2-5, with 7 bases that match TRBD1. CDR1 and CDR2 (germline): MDHEN, SYDVKM. CDR3 length equals 14 residues. The V segment lost 6 bases and the J segment 3 bases; nucleotides outside the gene matches: 7. In DNA form, the CDR3 reads TGTGCCAGCAGGCGAGTGACAGGGAAAGAGACCCAGTACTTC. Its protein is CASRRVTGKETQYF. Supplemented by reference TRBV28 and TRBJ2-5, the full variable domain reads DVKVTQSSRYLVKRTGEKVFLECVQDMDHENMFWYRQDPGLGLRLIYFSYDVKMKEKGDIPEGYSVSREKKERFSLILESASTNQTSMYLCASRRVTGKETQYFGPGTRLLVL.

This sequence joins TRBV20-1 and TRBJ1-2; D is ambiguous. The length of the CDR3 is 14 residues. Germline-derived CDR1 and CDR2 are DFQATT and SNEGSKA (reference sequence). Trimming removed 6 bases from V and 3 bases from J, with 17 bases in between. CDR3 nucleotide sequence: TGCAGTGCCGCCGCATGGACCAATGACTATGGCTACACCTTC. It codes for CSAAAWTNDYGYTF.

This clonotype came up many times. CDR3 in amino acids: CASRPGPELKTGELFF. CDR3 nucleotide sequence: TGTGCCAGCAGACCCGGGCCCGAGCTGAAGACCGGGGAGCTGTTTTTT. The chain joins TRBV7-9 to TRBJ2-2; D unresolved. V dropped 6 bases and J dropped 5 bases, with 19 bases sitting between them. The CDR3 length is 16 residues. The germline CDR1 and CDR2 sequences are SEHNR and FQNEAQ (reference sequence).

This clonotype was seen a few times. The chain is built from TRBV24-1 and TRBJ2-6, with D possibly TRBD2 on 6 matching bases. This CDR3 is built from 15 residues. V lost 6 bases and J lost 16, with 24 bases in between. Germline V gene sequence: CDR1 KGHDR, CDR2 SFDVKD. As DNA, the CDR3 is TGTGCCACCAGTTCGGCGGCGGGGAACACCGGGGAGCTGACTTTC. The encoded protein is CATSSAAGNTGELTF.

The rearrangement joins TRBV20-1 to TRBJ1-3; D possibly corresponds to TRBD1 (5 bases). Germline CDR1 is DFQATT and CDR2 is SNEGSKA (reference sequence). The CDR3 totals 15 residues. Between the trimmed V and J ends, which lost 4 bases and 0 bases, there was a span of 13 bases. The CDR3 DNA sequence: TGCAGTGCTACCGGGACGGGCTTCTCTGGAAACACCATATATTTT. Amino acids: CSATGTGFSGNTIYF.

This clonotype was seen many times. This chain joins TRBV19 and TRBJ1-2; the D gene is possibly TRBD1 (5 bases). V was clipped by 5 bases and J by 1 base, with 11 bases between them. Germline V gene sequence: CDR1 LNHDA, CDR2 SQIVND (reference sequence). This CDR3 contains 14 residues. The CDR3 loop is CASSYVTDNYGYTF. DNA of the CDR3: TGTGCCAGTAGTTATGTGACAGATAACTATGGCTACACCTTC.

This clonotype was seen only once. One end of the junction does not line up with germline, which may come from a read error. The chain is built from TRBV2 and TRBJ1-1; 9 nucleotides line up with TRBD1. Germline V gene data show CDR1 as SNHLY and CDR2 as FYNNEI. The CDR3 spans 17 residues. DNA for the CDR3: TGTGCCAGCAGTGCCCCCGGCGGGACAGGGTCCCACACCGAAGCTTTCTTT. Its translation: CASSAPGGTGSHTEAFF.

This clonotype was seen repeatedly, ten times or more. The chain is built from TRBV11-2 and TRBJ1-1; TRBD1 is a possible D gene (6 bases). Trimming shortened V by 0 bases and J by 8 bases, and 13 bases separated the two germline ends. The CDR3 totals 14 residues. Germline values: CDR1 SGHAT, CDR2 FQNNGV. The CDR3 region has the DNA TGTGCCAGCAGCTTAGAAGTGGACAGCAGCGAAGCTTTCTTT. Translation gives CASSLEVDSSEAFF.

V is TRBV10-3 and J is TRBJ1-6; D gene unclear. Between the trimmed V and J ends, which lost 10 bases and 14 bases, there was a span of 24 bases. The CDR3 covers 14 residues. Germline V gene sequence: CDR1 ENHRY, CDR2 SYGVKD. The CDR3 region is CATIKGVGEFTLHF. The CDR3 nucleotides are TGTGCCACCATAAAGGGAGTAGGAGAATTCACCCTCCACTTT.

The chain uses TRBV29-1 and TRBJ2-5, with 11 bases lining up with TRBD2. J gave up 5 bases and V 8 bases, and 7 bases lay outside the gene matches. CDR1 and CDR2 from the germline V gene are SQVTM and ANQGSEA. The CDR3 spans 13 residues. In nucleotides, the CDR3 is TGCAGCAGTACTAGCGGGAGTTTCGAGACCCAGTACTTC. It codes for CSSTSGSFETQYF.

This clonotype showed up just a few times. The chain recombines TRBV9 with TRBJ2-7; possibly TRBD1 for D (6 bases). There are 15 residues in the CDR3. The germline gives CDR1 SGDLS, CDR2 YYNGEE. V lost 3 bases and J 0 bases, leaving 13 bases between the germline ends. The CDR3 DNA is TGTGCCAGCAGCGGATCCCGGGACACCTCCTACGAGCAGTACTTC. Translating gives CASSGSRDTSYEQYF.